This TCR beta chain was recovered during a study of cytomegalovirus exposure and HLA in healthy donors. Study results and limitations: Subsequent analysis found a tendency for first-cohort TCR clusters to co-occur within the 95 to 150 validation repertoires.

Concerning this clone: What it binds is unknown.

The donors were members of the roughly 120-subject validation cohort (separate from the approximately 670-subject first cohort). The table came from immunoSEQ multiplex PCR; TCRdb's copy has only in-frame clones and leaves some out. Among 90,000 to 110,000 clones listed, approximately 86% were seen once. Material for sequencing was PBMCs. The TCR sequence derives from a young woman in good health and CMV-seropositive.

The CDR3 region has the DNA TGTGCCAGCAGTTTAGAGGGAGGCAACTATGGCTACACCTTC. Its protein is CASSLEGGNYGYTF. V is TRBV28 and J is TRBJ1-2, with D hard to call. The V gene lost 2 bases and the J gene lost 2 bases, with 9 bases spanning the gap. Germline V gene sequence: CDR1 MDHEN, CDR2 SYDVKM. The CDR3 covers 14 residues.